The 32 T cell receptor beta chains in this list originate from one sample, sequenced in a study of blood T cell repertoires in COVID-19. The method was immunoSEQ multiplex PCR; TCRdb's version includes in-frame clones alone and lacks a portion of them. The sample has 35,000 to 55,000 clones, approximately 87% seen once. Sequenced input: peripheral blood. These receptors were taken from a human donor in a cohort sampled during active COVID-19.

The chain joins TRBV11-3 to TRBJ2-6; a possible D gene is TRBD1 (6 bases). The CDR3 is 18 residues long. Trimming took off 1 base at V and 2 bases at J, with 15 bases between the two ends. Germline V gene lookup returns CDR1 SGHNT and CDR2 YENEEA. CDR3 sequence reads: CASSLGTGFRTGANVLTF. In DNA, the CDR3 is TGTGCCAGCAGCTTAGGAACAGGGTTTCGGACTGGGGCCAACGTCCTGACTTTC.

The chain links TRBV28 to TRBJ2-1, with D unclear. CDR1 and CDR2 from the germline V gene are MDHEN and SYDVKM. This CDR3 has 11 amino acids. V was pared by 6 bases and J by 6 bases, with 6 bases between. CDR3 DNA sequence: TGTGCCAGCAGATACGGCAATGAGCAGTTCTTC. It codes for CASRYGNEQFF.

The CDR3 region has the DNA TGTGCCAGCAGCTTTGGCGAGGGAAGTCATGGCTACACCTTC. Protein sequence: CASSFGEGSHGYTF. The J gene is TRBJ1-2, the V gene TRBV7-9; D call uncertain. CDR1 is SEHNR and CDR2 is FQNEAQ in the germline V gene (reference sequence). The V and J ends lost 3 bases and 6 bases respectively, with 14 bases between them. The CDR3 is made up of 14 amino acids.

The CDR3 protein is CASSSTGNWEPQHF. The CDR3, as DNA: TGTGCCAGCAGTTCTACAGGGAACTGGGAGCCCCAGCATTTT. The chain recombines TRBV6-6 with TRBJ1-5; a weak D match, TRBD1 (6 bases). This CDR3 region has 14 residues. Trimming shortened V by 4 bases and J by 8 bases, and 15 bases separated the two germline ends. Looked up from germline, CDR1 is MNHNY and CDR2 is SVGAGI (reference sequence).

The chain joins TRBV7-8 to TRBJ2-2; TRBD2 matches 8 bases. The CDR3 runs to 17 residues. Germline values: CDR1 SGHVS, CDR2 FQNEAQ. After removal of 0 bases from V and 1 base from J, the junction contained 4 bases not matched to a gene. The CDR3 DNA sequence: TGTGCCAGCAGCTTAGCGACGGGACTAGTGAACACCGGGGAGCTGTTTTTT. This translates into CASSLATGLVNTGELFF.

This rearrangement joins TRBV7-9 to TRBJ2-6, with TRBD1 matching 10 bases. Germline CDR1 is SEHNR and CDR2 is FQNEAQ (reference sequence). Losses at the gene ends were 10 bases for V and 0 bases for J; bases not matched to a gene: 9. The length of the CDR3 is 17 residues. The CDR3 loop reads CAISRTGGISGANVLTF. DNA of the CDR3: TGTGCCATTTCAAGGACAGGGGGTATCTCTGGGGCCAACGTCCTGACTTTC.

This chain uses TRBV29-1 with TRBJ2-7; 8 nucleotides line up with TRBD1. CDR1 SQVTM and CDR2 ANQGSEA come from the germline V gene. This CDR3 is 12 amino acids long. After removal of 7 bases from V and 2 bases from J, the junction contained 4 bases not matched to a gene. CDR3 loop: CSAGTGTYEQYF. The DNA for the CDR3 is TGCAGCGCTGGGACAGGTACCTACGAGCAGTACTTC.

This CDR3 is CASSQVLTATGVVGEQYF. CDR3 DNA sequence: TGCGCCAGCAGCCAAGTCCTAACCGCGACAGGGGTGGTGGGCGAGCAGTACTTC. The V gene is TRBV4-1, the J gene TRBJ2-7, with TRBD1 matching 8 bases. The CDR3 runs 18 residues. Trimming cost V 1 base and J 6 bases; bases outside gene matches: 17. Germline lookup yields CDR1 MGHRA and CDR2 YSYEKL.

This sequence joins TRBV9 and TRBJ2-3; TRBD2 matches at 9 bases. Germline CDR1 is SGDLS and CDR2 is YYNGEE. CDR3 length: 14 residues. J was trimmed by 6 bases and V by 3 bases; bases with no gene match: 5. The CDR3, as DNA: TGTGCCAGCAGCGACGGACTAGCGTTGGATACGCAGTATTTT. Translation: CASSDGLALDTQYF.

The CDR3 loop is CASSSRGGYNEQFF. The CDR3 DNA sequence: TGCGCCAGCAGTTCTCGCGGGGGCTACAATGAGCAGTTCTTC. The V gene is TRBV10-1, the J gene TRBJ2-1; the match to TRBD2 covers 7 bases. Trimming took 5 bases from V and 3 from J; bases not matched to a gene: 4. CDR1 and CDR2 from the germline V gene are WNHNN and SYGVQD (reference sequence). CDR3 length equals 14 residues.

The chain employs TRBV6-6 and TRBJ1-2, with unresolved D. V lost 5 bases and J lost 7, with 11 bases in between. The CDR3 spans 12 residues. The germline V gene encodes CDR1 MNHNY and CDR2 SVGAGI (reference sequence). Here the CDR3 DNA reads TGTGCCAGCAGTGCAGTCATGGCTGGCTACACCTTC. Protein product: CASSAVMAGYTF.

The rearrangement uses TRBV9 and TRBJ2-1; 8 bases match TRBD2. The CDR3 covers 15 residues. With V trimmed by 2 bases and J by 6 bases, 7 bases remained unmatched. The V gene's germline CDR1 is SGDLS and CDR2 YYNGEE. This chain's CDR3 is CASSVSGNFFNEQFF. In nucleotides, the CDR3 is TGTGCCAGCAGCGTTAGCGGGAATTTCTTCAATGAGCAGTTCTTC.

The V and J genes are TRBV6-5 and TRBJ2-5; unclear D gene. There are 14 residues in the CDR3. The germline V gene has CDR1 MNHEY and CDR2 SVGAGI. V lost 2 bases, J lost 1 base, and 8 bases lay in between. The CDR3 bases are TGTGCCAGCAGTTACACAGCCCTCCAAGAGACCCAGTACTTC. Encoded protein: CASSYTALQETQYF.

V usage is TRBV3-1 (or the pseudogene TRBV3-2) and J usage is TRBJ2-1, with 7 bases aligning to TRBD1. CDR1 LGHDT and CDR2 YNNKEL come from the germline V gene (reference sequence). V gave up 7 bases and J gave up 3 bases; unmatched junction bases: 9. The CDR3 runs 15 residues. In DNA form, the CDR3 reads TGTGCCAGCACCCCAAGAGGGGGCCTCTACAATGAGCAGTTCTTC. Protein sequence: CASTPRGGLYNEQFF.

V gene TRBV6-4 combines with J gene TRBJ2-2, with 8 positions matching TRBD2. Trimming at V came to 4 bases and at J to 5 bases, leaving 3 bases not matched to a gene. Germline CDR1 and CDR2: MRHNA and SNTAGT. The CDR3 has 14 amino acids. The CDR3 bases are TGTGCCAGCAGTGCAGCGGGAGATACCGGGGAGCTGTTTTTT. It specifies CASSAAGDTGELFF.

The chain recombines TRBV5-1 with TRBJ2-5; tentatively, D is TRBD1 (5 bases). In germline, CDR1 is SGHRS, CDR2 YFSETQ. Trimming shortened V by 2 bases and J by 11 bases, and 19 bases separated the two germline ends. The CDR3 has 14 residues. The CDR3 is CASSFGARGGPQYF. CDR3 nucleotides: TGCGCCAGCAGCTTTGGGGCCCGTGGTGGTCCTCAGTACTTC.

V gene TRBV29-1 combines with J gene TRBJ2-7; 11 nucleotides align to TRBD2. V shed 2 bases, J shed 0 bases, and the junction held 0 bases outside the gene matches. The CDR3 has 14 amino acids. From germline, CDR1 is SQVTM and CDR2 ANQGSEA. Here the CDR3 reads CSVETSGSSYEQYF. The CDR3, as DNA: TGCAGCGTTGAAACTAGCGGGAGCTCCTACGAGCAGTACTTC.

The chain combines TRBV12-3 or TRBV12-4 with TRBJ2-7; D is unclear. V was clipped by 2 bases and J by 2 bases, with 7 bases between them. The CDR3 has 13 residues. The CDR3 protein is CASSLNGAYEQYF. The DNA of the CDR3 is TGTGCCAGCAGTTTAAACGGTGCCTACGAGCAGTACTTC.

The chain uses TRBV5-1 and TRBJ1-5; 8 bases are shared with TRBD1. The CDR3 covers 15 residues. J was trimmed by 7 bases and V by 4 bases; bases with no gene match: 10. Germline-derived CDR1 and CDR2 are SGHRS and YFSETQ. Written as DNA, the CDR3 is TGCGCCAGCAGCCGGACAGGGCTATCTGGCCAGCCCCAGCATTTT. It codes for CASSRTGLSGQPQHF.

This chain connects TRBV7-3 to TRBJ2-3, with 8 bases that match TRBD2. Germline trimming cut 4 bases from V and 4 bases from J; bases unmatched to any gene: 10. This CDR3 has 16 amino acids. Looked up from germline, CDR1 is SGHTA and CDR2 is FQGTGA. CDR3 sequence: CASSSLPGLGADTQYF. The CDR3 region has the DNA TGTGCCAGCAGCTCCTTGCCGGGACTAGGAGCAGATACGCAGTATTTT.

The chain carries TRBV30 and TRBJ2-1; the D is unclear. V lost 0 bases and J lost 2, with 2 bases in between. The CDR3 is 12 residues long. Germline-derived CDR1 and CDR2 are GTSNPN and SVGIG (reference sequence). The CDR3 bases are TGTGCCTGGAGTGTTACCTACAATGAGCAGTTCTTC. Translated, it gives CAWSVTYNEQFF. Full variable domain (missing parts from reference TRBV30 and TRBJ2-1): SQTIHQWPATLVQPVGSPLSLECTVEGTSNPNLYWYRQAAGRGLQLLFYSVGIGQISSEVPQNLSASRPQDRQFILSSKKLLLSDSGFYLCAWSVTYNEQFFGPGTRLTVL.

The chain combines TRBV4-1 with TRBJ2-5, with D unresolved. Looked up from germline, CDR1 is MGHRA and CDR2 is YSYEKL. The CDR3 is made up of 13 amino acids. Trimming shortened V by 2 bases and J by 3 bases, and 7 bases separated the two germline ends. CDR3 nucleotide sequence: TGCGCCAGCAGCCAAAACCCGGAAGAGACCCAGTACTTC. Translating it yields CASSQNPEETQYF.

This chain links TRBV7-2 with TRBJ1-3; possible D gene TRBD1, 5 bases. Trimming cost V 5 bases and J 0 bases, with 8 bases left between them. The CDR3 spans 14 residues. Germline V gene lookup returns CDR1 SGHTA and CDR2 FQGNSA. In nucleotides, the CDR3 is TGTGCCAGCAGCCACGACAGCTCTGGAAACACCATATATTTT. Translated, it gives CASSHDSSGNTIYF.

The chain uses TRBV4-2 and TRBJ1-1; 10 bases agree with TRBD1. CDR1 is LGHNA and CDR2 is YNFKEQ in the germline V gene. Losses at the gene ends were 0 bases for V and 3 bases for J; bases not matched to a gene: 7. The CDR3 loop spans 17 amino acids. CDR3 amino acids: CASSQETTGTGDTEAFF. CDR3 DNA sequence: TGTGCCAGCAGCCAAGAAACGACCGGGACAGGGGACACTGAAGCTTTCTTT.

For the CDR3, the DNA is TGCGCCAGCAGCTCTACAGGGATTCCGTACAATGAGCAGTTCTTC. Translating gives CASSSTGIPYNEQFF. This chain uses TRBV5-1 with TRBJ2-1; D perhaps matches TRBD1 (6 bases). Trimming stripped 3 bases from V and 4 bases from J, with 14 bases between. Germline assignment: CDR1 SGHRS and CDR2 YFSETQ. The CDR3 loop spans 15 amino acids.

The chain joins TRBV6-6 to TRBJ2-7, with 8 positions matching TRBD2. The V gene's germline CDR1 is MNHNY and CDR2 SVGAGI (reference sequence). There are 16 residues in the CDR3. Trimming removed 0 bases from V and 3 bases from J; junction bases left unmatched: 7. The CDR3: CASSYSVWTSSYEQYF. The CDR3 DNA sequence: TGTGCCAGCAGTTACTCTGTTTGGACTAGCAGCTACGAGCAGTACTTC.

The chain employs TRBV7-9 and TRBJ2-3, with 8 bases fitting TRBD1. This CDR3 contains 15 residues. Losses at the gene ends were 7 bases for V and 1 base for J; bases not matched to a gene: 7. Germline CDR1 and CDR2: SEHNR and FQNEAQ (reference sequence). The DNA of the CDR3 is TGTGCCAGCACTCTCCCGGGACAGGGCACAGATACGCAGTATTTT. Encoded protein: CASTLPGQGTDTQYF.

The chain uses TRBV7-6 and TRBJ2-2, with 9 bases that match TRBD1. CDR1 and CDR2 from the germline V gene are SGHVS and FNYEAQ. The CDR3 contains 16 residues. Trimming removed 5 bases from V and 7 bases from J; junction bases left unmatched: 11. CDR3 region: CASSPRPGQGNGELFF. For the CDR3, the DNA is TGTGCCAGCAGCCCCCGGCCGGGACAGGGCAACGGGGAGCTGTTTTTT.

A note on this clone: Its ends do not fully match the called genes, so a read error is possible. The CDR3 is CASSRYSDQPQHF. The CDR3, as DNA: TGTGCCAGCAGCCGGTATAGCGATCAGCCCCAGCATTTT. This rearrangement joins TRBV7-6 to TRBJ1-5; no clear D gene. The CDR3 loop spans 13 amino acids. Germline CDR1 is SGHVS and CDR2 is FNYEAQ.

J is TRBJ2-1 and V is TRBV30, with a weak D call TRBD1 (6 bases). CDR1 and CDR2 from the germline V gene are GTSNPN and SVGIG (reference sequence). CDR3 length equals 11 residues. The V and J ends lost 5 bases and 12 bases respectively, with 14 bases between them. CDR3 sequence: CAWSPGGVQFF. The CDR3 DNA reads as TGTGCCTGGTCCCCTGGGGGCGTGCAGTTCTTC.

The chain uses TRBV5-1 and TRBJ2-7; tentative D call: TRBD2 (6 bases). Germline CDR1 SGHRS, CDR2 YFSETQ. This CDR3 region has 15 residues. Between the trimmed V and J ends, which lost 4 bases and 6 bases, there was a span of 20 bases. The CDR3 DNA follows: TGCGCCAGCAGCATAGCGGTCGAGAAAGTGGGCGAGCAGTACTTC. Amino acid sequence: CASSIAVEKVGEQYF.

The chain has TRBV5-4 and TRBJ2-7; TRBD1 matches 10 bases. V lost 5 bases to trimming and J lost 2 bases; unmatched junction nucleotides: 4. The CDR3 has 14 residues. CDR1 and CDR2 (germline): SGHNT, YYREEE (reference sequence). CDR3: CASSQTGGTYEQYF. The CDR3 DNA sequence: TGTGCCAGCAGTCAGACAGGGGGCACCTACGAGCAGTACTTC.